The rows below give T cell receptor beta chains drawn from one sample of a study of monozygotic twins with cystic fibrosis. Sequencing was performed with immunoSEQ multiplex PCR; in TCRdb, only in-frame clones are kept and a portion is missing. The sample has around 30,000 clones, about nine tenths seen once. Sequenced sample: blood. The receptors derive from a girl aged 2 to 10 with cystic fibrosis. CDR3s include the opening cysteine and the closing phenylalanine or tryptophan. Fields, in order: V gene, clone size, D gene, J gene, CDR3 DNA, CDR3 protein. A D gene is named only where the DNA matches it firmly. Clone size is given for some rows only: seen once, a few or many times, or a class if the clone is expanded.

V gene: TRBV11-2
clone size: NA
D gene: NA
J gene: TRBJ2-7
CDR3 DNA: TGTGCCAGCAGCTCCGTCGGACTTACCACCTACGAGCAGTACTTC
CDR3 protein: CASSSVGLTTYEQYF

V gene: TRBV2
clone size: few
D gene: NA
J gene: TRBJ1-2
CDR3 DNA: TGTGCCAGCATACCAGAGAGAGGGCGCGGCTACACCTTC
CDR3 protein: CASIPERGRGYTF

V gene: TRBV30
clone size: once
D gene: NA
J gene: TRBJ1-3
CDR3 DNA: TGTGCCTGGACAGGGGGAAACACCATATATTTT
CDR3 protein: CAWTGGNTIYF

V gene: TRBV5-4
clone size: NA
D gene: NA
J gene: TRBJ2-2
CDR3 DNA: TGTGCCAGCAGCCCCCCCCGGGGGATTTGGGGCACCGGGGAGCTGTTTTTT
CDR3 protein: CASSPPRGIWGTGELFF

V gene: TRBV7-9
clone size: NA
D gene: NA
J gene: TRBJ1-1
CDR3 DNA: TGTGCCAGCAGCTTTCACCGCTTGGGGGACACTGAAGCTTTCTTT
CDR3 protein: CASSFHRLGDTEAFF

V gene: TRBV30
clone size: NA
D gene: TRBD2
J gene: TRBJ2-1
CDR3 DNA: TGTGCCTGGAAGGCGGGGGGGCTTTCCTACAATGAGCAGTTCTTC
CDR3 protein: CAWKAGGLSYNEQFF

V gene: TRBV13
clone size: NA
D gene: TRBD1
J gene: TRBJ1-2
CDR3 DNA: TGTGCCAGCAGCTTAGGACAGGGGGCGGGCTATGGCTACACCTTC
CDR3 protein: CASSLGQGAGYGYTF

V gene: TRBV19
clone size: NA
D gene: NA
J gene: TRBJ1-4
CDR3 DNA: TGTGCCAGTAGTATACCTCGAACGTGGACTAATGAAAAACTGTTTTTT
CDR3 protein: CASSIPRTWTNEKLFF

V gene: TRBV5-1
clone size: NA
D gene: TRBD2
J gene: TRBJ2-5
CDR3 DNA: TGCGCCAGCAGGGATGGCGGGGGGGCCGGTATAGAGACCCAGTACTTC
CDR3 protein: CASRDGGGAGIETQYF

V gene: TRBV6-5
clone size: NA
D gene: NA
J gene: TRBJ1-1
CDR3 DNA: TGTGCCAGCAGCCCGGGAGAGAGACTCACTGAAGCTTTCTTT
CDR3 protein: CASSPGERLTEAFF

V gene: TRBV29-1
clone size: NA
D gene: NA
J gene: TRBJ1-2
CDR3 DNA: TGCAGCGTTGACGGGTTTAACTATGGCTACACCTTC
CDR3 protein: CSVDGFNYGYTF

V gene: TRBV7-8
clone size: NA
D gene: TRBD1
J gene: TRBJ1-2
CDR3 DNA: TGTGCCAGCAGCTTAGGCCTCCGGGACAGGGTTGGCGGCTACACCTTC
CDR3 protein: CASSLGLRDRVGGYTF

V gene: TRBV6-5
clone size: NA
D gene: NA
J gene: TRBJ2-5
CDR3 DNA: TGTGCCAGCAGTTCGGGACTAGAGACCCAGTACTTC
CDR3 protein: CASSSGLETQYF

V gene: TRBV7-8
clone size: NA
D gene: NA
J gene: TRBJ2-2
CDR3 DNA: TGTGCCAGCAGCCTCCCTGGGACCGGCCGTGAGAACACCGGGGAGCTGTTTTTT
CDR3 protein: CASSLPGTGRENTGELFF

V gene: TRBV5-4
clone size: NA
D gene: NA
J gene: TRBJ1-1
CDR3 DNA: TGTGCCAGCCACCTACCAGGGAACACTGAAGCTTTCTTT
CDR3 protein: CASHLPGNTEAFF

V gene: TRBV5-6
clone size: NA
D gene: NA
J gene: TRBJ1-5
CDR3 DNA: TGTGCCAGACCAGTTAGTGCAGTAAGCAATCAGCCCCAGCATTTT
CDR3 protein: CARPVSAVSNQPQHF

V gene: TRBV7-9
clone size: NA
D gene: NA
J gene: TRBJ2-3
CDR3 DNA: TGTGCCGCAGGGACAGATACGCAGTATTTT
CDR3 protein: CAAGTDTQYF

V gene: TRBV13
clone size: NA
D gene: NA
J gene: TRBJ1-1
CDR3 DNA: TGTGCCAGCAGCTTGGCGGGGGCGGGTGGTGAAGCTTTCTTT
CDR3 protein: CASSLAGAGGEAFF

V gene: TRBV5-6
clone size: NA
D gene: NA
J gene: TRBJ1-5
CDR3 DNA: TGTGCCAGCAGCTTGTGGGGGGCCAGGGAAGGGGCGGATCAGCCCCAGCATTTT
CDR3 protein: CASSLWGAREGADQPQHF

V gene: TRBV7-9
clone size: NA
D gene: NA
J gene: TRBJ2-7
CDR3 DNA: TGTGCCAGCAGCCGCTGGGGCGAGCAGTACTTC
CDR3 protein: CASSRWGEQYF

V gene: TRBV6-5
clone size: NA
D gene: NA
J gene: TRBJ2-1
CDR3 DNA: TGTGCCAGCAGTTACTCGTATTACAATGAGCAGTTCTTC
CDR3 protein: CASSYSYYNEQFF

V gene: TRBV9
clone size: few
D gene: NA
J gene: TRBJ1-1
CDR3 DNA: TGTGCCAGCAGCGTAGACCATTCGGGGGGTGGAGCTTTCTTT
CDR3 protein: CASSVDHSGGGAFF

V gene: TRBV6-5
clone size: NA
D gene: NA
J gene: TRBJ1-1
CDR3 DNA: TGTGCCAGCAGTTGGGGGACTGAAGCTTTCTTT
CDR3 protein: CASSWGTEAFF

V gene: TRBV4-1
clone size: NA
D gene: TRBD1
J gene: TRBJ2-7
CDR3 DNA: TGCGCCAGCAGCGCCATTCCGGGACAGGCTTCCTACGAGCAGTACTTC
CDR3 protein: CASSAIPGQASYEQYF

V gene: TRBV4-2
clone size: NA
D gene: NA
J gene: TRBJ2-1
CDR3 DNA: TGTGCCAGCAGCCAAGGCGGGGGCCCCAGCTCCTACAATGAGCAGTTCTTC
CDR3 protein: CASSQGGGPSSYNEQFF

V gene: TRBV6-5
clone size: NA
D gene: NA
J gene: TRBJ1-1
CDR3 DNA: TGTGCCAGCAGTTACTCGACACAGAACACTGAAGCTTTCTTT
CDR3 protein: CASSYSTQNTEAFF

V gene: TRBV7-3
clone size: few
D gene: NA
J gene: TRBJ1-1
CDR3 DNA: TGTGCCAGCAGCTCCGAATCCGACAGTACTGAAGCTTTCTTT
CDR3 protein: CASSSESDSTEAFF

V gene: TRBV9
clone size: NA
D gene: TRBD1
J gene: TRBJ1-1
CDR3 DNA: TGTGCCAGCAGCGCCCCGGGACAGCTATTGAAGTCGGAAGCTTTCTTT
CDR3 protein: CASSAPGQLLKSEAFF

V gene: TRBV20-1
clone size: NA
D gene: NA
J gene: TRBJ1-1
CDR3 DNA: TGCAGTGCCGTGGACACTGAAGCTTTCTTT
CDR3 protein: CSAVDTEAFF

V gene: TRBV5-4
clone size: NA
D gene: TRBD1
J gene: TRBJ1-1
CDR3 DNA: TGTGCCAGCAGCTCACGGAGGGGGACAGACATATGGGCTTTCTTT
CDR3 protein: CASSSRRGTDIWAFF

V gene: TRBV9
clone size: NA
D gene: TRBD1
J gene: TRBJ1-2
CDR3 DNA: TGTGCCAGCAGCGGGGATCGCGGGACAGGCTATGGCTACACCTTC
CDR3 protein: CASSGDRGTGYGYTF

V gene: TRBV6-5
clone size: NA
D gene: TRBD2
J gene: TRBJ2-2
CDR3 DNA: TGTGCCAGCAGTATACTAGCGGGGCCCGGGGAGCTGTTTTTT
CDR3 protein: CASSILAGPGELFF

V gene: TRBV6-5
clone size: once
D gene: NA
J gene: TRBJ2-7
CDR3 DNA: TGTGCCAGCAGTTACTCGATCTTTTACGAGCAGCACTTC
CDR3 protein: CASSYSIFYEQHF

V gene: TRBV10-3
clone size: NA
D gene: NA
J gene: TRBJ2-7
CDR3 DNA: TGTGCCATCAGTGAGAGGGGCTCCTACGAGCAGTACTTC
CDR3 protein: CAISERGSYEQYF

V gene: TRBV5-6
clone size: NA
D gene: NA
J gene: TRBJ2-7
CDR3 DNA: TGTGCCAGCAGCTTGGGGGCGGCGTCCTCCTACGAGCAGTACTTC
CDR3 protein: CASSLGAASSYEQYF

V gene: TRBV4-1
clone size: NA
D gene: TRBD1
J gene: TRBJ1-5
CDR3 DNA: TGCGCCAGCAGCCAAGAAGGGACAGATTATAGCAATCAGCCCCAGCATTTT
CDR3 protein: CASSQEGTDYSNQPQHF

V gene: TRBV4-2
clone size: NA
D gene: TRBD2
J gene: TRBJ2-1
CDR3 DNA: TGTGCCAGCAGCCGCCAACTAGCGGGGGACCGCGGTGAGCAGTTCTTC
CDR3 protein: CASSRQLAGDRGEQFF

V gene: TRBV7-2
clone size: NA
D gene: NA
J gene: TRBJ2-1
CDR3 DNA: TGTGCCAGCAGCTTAGTGGAAGGGGTGTTCTTC
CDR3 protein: CASSLVEGVFF

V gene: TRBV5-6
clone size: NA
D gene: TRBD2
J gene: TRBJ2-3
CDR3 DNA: TGTGCCAGCAGCTCATCCCCGGGACTAGCGGTGAGGGATACAGATACGCAGTATTTT
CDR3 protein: CASSSSPGLAVRDTDTQYF

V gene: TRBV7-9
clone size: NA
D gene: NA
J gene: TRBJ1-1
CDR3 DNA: TGTGCCAGCAGCTTCCTGTCAGAAAAAGCTTTCTTT
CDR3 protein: CASSFLSEKAFF

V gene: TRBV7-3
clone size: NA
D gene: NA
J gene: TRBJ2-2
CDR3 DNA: TGTGCCAGCAGCTTGGTAGCGTCCACCGGGGAGCTGTTTTTT
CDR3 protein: CASSLVASTGELFF

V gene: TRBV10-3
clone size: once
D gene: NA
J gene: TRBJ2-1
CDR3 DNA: TGTGCCATCCGACCCGGCCTGCAACCGCAGGGTGAGCAGTTCTTC
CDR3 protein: CAIRPGLQPQGEQFF

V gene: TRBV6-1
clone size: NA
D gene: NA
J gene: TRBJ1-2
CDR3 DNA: TGTGCCAGCAGTGAGAGAGAGAGGCTTCATTTGCCTGGCTACACCTTC
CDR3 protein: CASSERERLHLPGYTF

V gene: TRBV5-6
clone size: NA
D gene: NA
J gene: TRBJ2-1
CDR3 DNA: TGTGCCAGCAGCTTGGGGGTTCCCGTTTACAATGAGCAGTTCTTC
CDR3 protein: CASSLGVPVYNEQFF

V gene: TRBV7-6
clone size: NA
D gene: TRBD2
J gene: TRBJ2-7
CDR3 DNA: TGTGCCAGCAGCTCCGGGACTAGCGCGTATTACGAGCAGTACTTC
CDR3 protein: CASSSGTSAYYEQYF

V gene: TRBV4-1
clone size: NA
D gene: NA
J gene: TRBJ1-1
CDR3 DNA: TGCGCCAGCAGCCACACCCGGGACCCCGGGGGGAACACTGAAGCTTTCTTT
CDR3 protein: CASSHTRDPGGNTEAFF

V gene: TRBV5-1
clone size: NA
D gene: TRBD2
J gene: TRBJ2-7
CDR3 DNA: TGCGCCAGCAGCCCGGATAGCGGGAACTACGAGCAGTACTTC
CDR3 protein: CASSPDSGNYEQYF

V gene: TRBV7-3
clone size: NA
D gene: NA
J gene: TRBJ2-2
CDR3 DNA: TGTGCCAGCAGCTTTTCCGCGAACACCGGGGAGCTGTTTTTT
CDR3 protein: CASSFSANTGELFF

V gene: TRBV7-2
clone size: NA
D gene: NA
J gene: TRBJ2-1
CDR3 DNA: TGTGCCAGCAGCCCGGGACAATTTTACAATGAGCAGTTCTTC
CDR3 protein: CASSPGQFYNEQFF

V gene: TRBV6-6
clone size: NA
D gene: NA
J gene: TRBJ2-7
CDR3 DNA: TGTGCCAGCAGTCCGGGCCTCCCCTCCTACGAGCAGTACTTC
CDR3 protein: CASSPGLPSYEQYF

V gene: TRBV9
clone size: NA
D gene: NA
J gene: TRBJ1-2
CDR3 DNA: TGTGCCAGCAGCGGGGGGGAGAGCAGCTATGGCTACACCTTC
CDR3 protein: CASSGGESSYGYTF

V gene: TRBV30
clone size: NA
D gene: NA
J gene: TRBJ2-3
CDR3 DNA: TGTGCCTGGAGTGTACGTCTTGCGGGGCCTATCACAGATACGCAGTATTTT
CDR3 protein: CAWSVRLAGPITDTQYF

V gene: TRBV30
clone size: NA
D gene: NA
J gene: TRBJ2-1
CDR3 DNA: TGTGCCTGTACCCGCCACGGGGGCCACCCCACAAGGGAGCAGTTCTTC
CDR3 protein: CACTRHGGHPTREQFF

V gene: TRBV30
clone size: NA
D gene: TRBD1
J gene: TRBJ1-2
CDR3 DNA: TGTGCCGGACCCCGGGACAGGGGTGGCTACACCTTC
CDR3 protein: CAGPRDRGGYTF

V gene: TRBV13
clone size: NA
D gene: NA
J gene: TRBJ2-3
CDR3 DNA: TGTGCCAGCAGCTTCGAGGGCGGGGCGCAGTATTTT
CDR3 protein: CASSFEGGAQYF

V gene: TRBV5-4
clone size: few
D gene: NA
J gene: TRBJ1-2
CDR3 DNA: TGTGCCAGCAGCTTCGACAGGCTTGGAGGCTACACCTTC
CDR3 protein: CASSFDRLGGYTF

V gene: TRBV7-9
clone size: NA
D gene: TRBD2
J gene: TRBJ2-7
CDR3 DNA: TGTGCCAGCAGCCGGGAGGGGTACGAGCAGTACTTC
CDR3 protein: CASSREGYEQYF

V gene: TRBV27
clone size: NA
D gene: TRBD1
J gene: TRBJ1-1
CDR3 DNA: TGTGCCAGCAGTTTTCGACAGGGGGGCACTGAAGCTTTCTTT
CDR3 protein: CASSFRQGGTEAFF

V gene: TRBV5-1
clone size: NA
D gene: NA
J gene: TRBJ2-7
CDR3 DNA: TGCGCCAGCTCGACAGCCTACGAGCAGTACTTC
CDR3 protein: CASSTAYEQYF